A selection of T cell receptor beta chains follows, all from one sample in a study of T cells in localized non-small cell lung cancer. This table comes from immunoSEQ multiplex PCR, and its TCRdb copy is limited to in-frame clones, with some not included. This sample has about 24,000 clones, with approximately 89% found just once. Sequenced material: peripheral blood mononuclear cells, taken before any cancer treatment. The receptor set was obtained from a woman aged 35-75 years with stage III lung adenocarcinoma. CDR3s include the opening cysteine and the closing phenylalanine or tryptophan.

TRBV7-2	TRBJ2-7	CASSLGVGTPSYEQYF
TRBV6-1	TRBJ1-4	CASRPGPRNEKLFF
TRBV28	TRBJ1-3	CASSLGGASGNTIYF
TRBV5-1	TRBJ1-1	CASSLGAEAFF
TRBV9	TRBJ1-6	CASSDGPSRDSPLHF
TRBV7-2	TRBJ2-1	CASSRQSGNEQFF
TRBV11-2	TRBJ1-2	CASSFGTAFGYTF
TRBV5-5	TRBJ2-2	CASSLSYRKNTGELFF
TRBV5-1	TRBJ2-7	CASSLSGAYEQYF
TRBV7-7	TRBJ2-1	CASSFRSYNEQFF
TRBV19	TRBJ1-6	CASSIEGGVLYNSPLHF
TRBV13	TRBJ2-5	CASSLGQGWETQYF
TRBV11-2	TRBJ2-1	CASSLSGTGNYEQFF
TRBV10-3	TRBJ2-5	CAISVRDQETQYF
TRBV4-2	TRBJ2-3	CASSQDLKASGRKDTQYF
TRBV10-3	TRBJ1-2	CAIRPGTGGFNYGYTF
TRBV9	TRBJ1-2	CASSGGTGETYGYTF
TRBV7-9	TRBJ2-2	CASSFFPQSGELFF
TRBV6-6	TRBJ1-5	CASSYGISSNQPQHF
TRBV5-1	TRBJ2-7	CASSYPTGTEQYF
TRBV19	TRBJ2-5	CASEGETQYF
TRBV11-2	TRBJ2-1	CASSLERGVYNEQFF
TRBV7-8	TRBJ2-5	CASSWTGRGETQYF
TRBV9	TRBJ2-3	CASSLKTETDTQYF
TRBV5-6	TRBJ1-2	CASSLSAIRRGYTF
TRBV5-6	TRBJ2-5	CASSPAGTGRQETQYF
TRBV19	TRBJ1-2	CASSWEFYGYTF
TRBV19	TRBJ1-2	CAAGGYGYTF
TRBV7-9	TRBJ2-7	CASSLWDRGYEQYF
TRBV27	TRBJ1-2	CASSPTGVGGYTF
TRBV25-1	TRBJ2-7	CASSEYPWDSRYEQYF
TRBV10-2	TRBJ2-1	CASSDLGARYNEQFF
TRBV7-3	TRBJ1-1	CASSSSTGTEAFF
TRBV7-2	TRBJ2-2	CASCRDNHLAGELFF
TRBV10-3	TRBJ2-7	CAISGQTGIVQYF
TRBV5-6	TRBJ1-2	CASSPAGYGYTF